Presented here are 23 T cell receptor beta chains from one specimen sequenced in a study of T cells in localized non-small cell lung cancer. Measured with immunoSEQ multiplex PCR; TCRdb has only the in-frame clones, and not every one. The sample carries around 35,000 clones, around 88% recorded once. Material: peripheral blood, obtained before any cancer treatment. These TCRs come from a woman aged 40 to 75 with stage I lung adenocarcinoma.

The V and J genes are TRBV13 and TRBJ2-1, with 7 positions matching TRBD2. Germline lookup yields CDR1 PRHDT and CDR2 FYEKMQ (reference sequence). CDR3 length: 14 residues. V gave up 2 bases and J gave up 7 bases; unmatched junction bases: 5. Here the CDR3 DNA reads TGTGCCAGCAGCTTAACTGTGGGGGGGAATGAGCAGTTCTTC. Residues: CASSLTVGGNEQFF. The full variable domain, its missing parts supplied by reference TRBV13 and TRBJ2-1, is AAGVIQSPRHLIKEKRETATLKCYPIPRHDTVYWYQQGPGQDPQFLISFYEKMQSDKGSIPDRFSAQQFSDYHSELNMSSLELGDSALYFCASSLTVGGNEQFFGPGTRLTVL.

V gene TRBV30 combines with J gene TRBJ1-6; D possibly corresponds to TRBD1 (6 bases). The CDR3 consists of 15 residues. Trimming cost V 0 bases and J 7 bases, with 13 bases left between them. Germline CDR1 is GTSNPN and CDR2 is SVGIG (reference sequence). The CDR3 coding sequence is TGTGCCTGGAGTGTACAATGGGGGGCCAATTCACCCCTCCACTTT. The encoded protein is CAWSVQWGANSPLHF.

The V gene is TRBV7-2, the J gene TRBJ2-5; TRBD2 aligns across 8 bases. The J call may be incorrect, as the DNA end agrees better with TRBJ2-7. Per the germline V gene, CDR1 is SGHTA and CDR2 is FQGNSA. The CDR3 is made up of 16 amino acids. CDR3 sequence: CASSLEYVAGSYEQYF. The CDR3 bases are TGTGCCAGCAGCTTAGAGTACGTAGCGGGGTCCTACGAGCAGTACTTC.

Remarks on this clone: The same CDR3 can be traced to other DNA sequences in this sample. The chain has TRBV7-2 and TRBJ2-7, with a possible D match to TRBD2 (5 bases). CDR3 size: 14 residues. The germline CDR1 and CDR2 sequences are SGHTA and FQGNSA. The V and J ends lost 2 bases and 7 bases respectively, with 15 bases between them. CDR3 coding DNA: TGTGCCAGCAGCTTACTCTGGGGAGCGAGGGAGCAGTACTTC. Its protein product is CASSLLWGAREQYF.

This chain connects TRBV30 to TRBJ1-6; tentative D call: TRBD1 (6 bases). CDR1 and CDR2 (germline): GTSNPN, SVGIG (reference sequence). The length of the CDR3 is 18 residues. Between the trimmed V and J ends, which lost 0 bases and 7 bases, there was a span of 22 bases. The CDR3 sequence: CAWSVGPGNWRGNSPLHF. The CDR3 DNA reads TGTGCCTGGAGTGTAGGGCCGGGTAATTGGAGGGGGAATTCACCCCTCCACTTT.

There are a few counts of this clone. The V and J genes are TRBV5-1 and TRBJ2-7, with 8 bases fitting TRBD1. V lost 4 bases to trimming and J lost 0 bases; unmatched junction nucleotides: 6. The germline CDR1 and CDR2 sequences are SGHRS and YFSETQ. The CDR3 totals 15 residues. DNA of the CDR3: TGCGCCAGCAGCAAAGGACAGGGAAGCTCCTACGAGCAGTACTTC. Translating it yields CASSKGQGSSYEQYF.

This chain joins TRBV6-5 and TRBJ2-7; 7 bases are a match to TRBD2. The CDR3 runs to 14 residues. From germline, CDR1 is MNHEY and CDR2 SVGAGI. V was pared by 7 bases and J by 0 bases, with 6 bases of the junction left unmatched. This chain's CDR3 is CASKGAGSSYEQYF. The DNA for the CDR3 is TGTGCCAGCAAGGGAGCGGGGTCCTCCTACGAGCAGTACTTC.

The chain links TRBV11-2 to TRBJ1-3, with 7 bases fitting TRBD1. The V gene end was trimmed by 3 bases and the J gene end by 4 bases; junction bases not matched to a gene: 6. Germline CDR1 reads SGHAT; CDR2 reads FQNNGV. There are 15 residues in the CDR3. The CDR3 spells CASSFATGWGNTIYF. The CDR3 nucleotides are TGTGCCAGCAGCTTCGCGACAGGGTGGGGAAACACCATATATTTT.

This rearrangement joins TRBV18 to TRBJ2-5, with unresolved D. The CDR3 spans 13 residues. Germline V gene data show CDR1 as KGHSH and CDR2 as LQKENI. V was pared by 3 bases and J by 2 bases, with 7 bases between. CDR3 protein: CASSPGPQETQYF. The CDR3 region has the DNA TGTGCCAGCTCACCGGGCCCTCAAGAGACCCAGTACTTC.

The chain is built from TRBV6-6 and TRBJ1-5; D may be TRBD1 (5 bases). Trimming cost V 5 bases and J 1 base, with 6 bases left between them. The CDR3 consists of 13 residues. Germline loops: CDR1 MNHNY, CDR2 SVGAGI (reference sequence). The DNA for the CDR3 is TGTGCCAGCAGTCGGGGCAGCAATCAGCCCCAGCATTTT. Its translation is CASSRGSNQPQHF.

The V call is TRBV5-8, the J call TRBJ1-5; 9 positions agree with TRBD1. There are 14 residues in the CDR3. Unmatched junction bases numbered 1, after V lost 2 bases and J lost 4 bases. Germline V gene data show CDR1 as SGHTS and CDR2 as YDEGEE. CDR3 sequence (DNA): TGTGCCAGCAGCTTAGGGACAGGGAATCAGCCCCAGCATTTT. It yields the protein CASSLGTGNQPQHF. Full variable domain (missing parts from reference TRBV5-8 and TRBJ1-5): EAGVTQSPTHLIKTRGQQATLRCSPISGHTSVYWYQQALGLGLQFLLWYDEGEERNRGNFPPRFSGRQFPNYSSELNVNALELEDSALYLCASSLGTGNQPQHFGDGTRLSIL.

This clone was observed a few times. The V call is TRBV5-1, the J call TRBJ2-3; 11 bases line up with TRBD1. V gave up 0 bases and J gave up 3 bases; unmatched junction bases: 6. The CDR3 has 17 amino acids. Germline V gives CDR1 SGHRS, CDR2 YFSETQ. The CDR3 DNA reads TGCGCCAGCAGCTTGGGACACCGGGACAGGGGGACAGATACGCAGTATTTT. This encodes CASSLGHRDRGTDTQYF.

This clone came up once. This chain connects TRBV5-1 to TRBJ1-2, with 7 bases lining up with TRBD1. The CDR3 contains 14 residues. Per germline, CDR1 SGHRS and CDR2 YFSETQ. V trimming: 1 base; J trimming: 3 bases; junction bases outside the gene matches: 3. The CDR3 is CASSLLGTDYGYTF. The CDR3 DNA sequence: TGCGCCAGCAGCTTGTTAGGGACAGACTATGGCTACACCTTC.

The rearrangement uses TRBV6-4 and TRBJ2-1; 14 bases map to TRBD2. Germline V gene sequence: CDR1 MRHNA, CDR2 SNTAGT. The CDR3 covers 15 residues. Unmatched junction bases numbered 4, after V lost 6 bases and J lost 6 bases. The CDR3 coding sequence is TGTGCCAGCAGACGACTAGCGGGGGGGCCCAATGAGCAGTTCTTC. Its protein product is CASRRLAGGPNEQFF.

The chain uses TRBV5-8 and TRBJ1-5; no firm D call. Germline-derived CDR1 and CDR2 are SGHTS and YDEGEE. Trimming removed 0 bases from V and 2 bases from J, with 6 bases in between. The CDR3 contains 14 residues. The CDR3 DNA reads as TGTGCCAGCAGCTTGGACATTGGCAATCAGCCCCAGCATTTT. Its translation is CASSLDIGNQPQHF.

A few counts support this clone. The V gene is TRBV5-1, the J gene TRBJ2-1; possible D gene TRBD2, 5 bases. The CDR3 is 14 residues long. Trimming stripped 1 base from V and 8 bases from J, with 13 bases between. CDR1 and CDR2 (germline): SGHRS, YFSETQ. CDR3 residues: CASSLSGGSDEQFF. As DNA, the CDR3 is TGCGCCAGCAGCTTGTCAGGAGGCTCCGATGAGCAGTTCTTC.

V gene TRBV11-2 combines with J gene TRBJ2-7; D perhaps matches TRBD1 (5 bases). The V gene lost 0 bases and the J gene lost 6 bases, with 12 bases spanning the gap. The CDR3 is made up of 14 amino acids. Germline loops: CDR1 SGHAT, CDR2 FQNNGV. CDR3: CASSLDPKGVEQYF. Here the CDR3 DNA reads TGTGCCAGCAGCTTAGATCCGAAAGGGGTCGAGCAGTACTTC.

The rearrangement uses TRBV28 and TRBJ2-3, with 9 bases aligning to TRBD1. The CDR3 sequence is 13 residues long. Germline-derived CDR1 and CDR2 are MDHEN and SYDVKM. J lost 4 bases, V lost 5 bases, and 1 base had no gene match. In DNA, the CDR3 is TGTGCCAGCAGTCGACAGGGGGCAGATACGCAGTATTTT. Amino acid sequence: CASSRQGADTQYF.

The chain couples TRBV30 to TRBJ2-2, with 7 nucleotides matching TRBD2. V trimming: 3 bases; J trimming: 6 bases; junction bases outside the gene matches: 4. Germline-derived CDR1 and CDR2 are GTSNPN and SVGIG (reference sequence). The CDR3 runs 13 residues. CDR3 amino acids: CAWRAGRAGELFF. The CDR3 nucleotides read TGTGCCTGGAGGGCAGGGAGGGCCGGGGAGCTGTTTTTT. The variable domain in full, completed from reference TRBV30 and TRBJ2-2, reads SQTIHQWPATLVQPVGSPLSLECTVEGTSNPNLYWYRQAAGRGLQLLFYSVGIGQISSEVPQNLSASRPQDRQFILSSKKLLLSDSGFYLCAWRAGRAGELFFGEGSRLTVL.

CDR3 DNA: TGTGCCAGCAGTGAACAGGGGAATTATCAGCCCCAGCATTTT. Residues: CASSEQGNYQPQHF. The V gene is TRBV2, the J gene TRBJ1-5, with D perhaps TRBD1 (6 bases). V shed 2 bases and J shed 5 bases, with 10 bases lying between them. This CDR3 is 14 amino acids long. CDR1 is SNHLY and CDR2 is FYNNEI in the germline V gene.

The CDR3 sequence is CASSLGLNTGELFF. CDR3 bases: TGTGCCAGCAGCTTAGGACTTAACACCGGGGAGCTGTTTTTT. The rearrangement uses TRBV7-2 and TRBJ2-2, with no clear D. CDR1 and CDR2 from the germline V gene are SGHTA and FQGNSA. This CDR3 spans 14 amino acids. Deletions cut 1 base from V and 2 bases from J, with 5 bases between.

The CDR3 spells CASSSTLAGETQYF. The CDR3 nucleotides are TGTGCCAGCAGCTCAACACTAGCGGGAGAGACCCAGTACTTC. The rearrangement uses TRBV5-4 and TRBJ2-5; 9 bases align to TRBD2. The CDR3 has 14 amino acids. Germline V gene sequence: CDR1 SGHNT, CDR2 YYREEE (reference sequence). The ends lost 3 bases at V and 4 bases at J; junction bases unmatched: 4.

The chain uses TRBV11-3 and TRBJ1-4, with D maybe TRBD1 (6 bases). The CDR3 covers 17 residues. Trimming took 5 bases from V and 4 from J, leaving 20 bases between them. CDR1 SGHNT and CDR2 YENEEA come from the germline V gene. CDR3 sequence reads: CASSPQAWAGDNEKLFF. CDR3 DNA sequence: TGTGCCAGCAGCCCGCAGGCTTGGGCAGGGGATAATGAAAAACTGTTTTTT.